What follows are 8 T cell receptor beta chains derived from one specimen sequenced in a study of blood T cell repertoires in COVID-19. Data came from immunoSEQ multiplex PCR; TCRdb stores just in-frame clones and leaves some out. The profile covers 100,000 or so clones, with roughly 80% appearing a single time and 15% to 20% taken by the ten largest. Sequencing was performed on peripheral blood. The receptors derive from a woman aged 70-85 years with acute or convalescent COVID-19.

The CDR3 nucleotides read TGTGCCAGCAGTTGGTCGACTAGCGGAAGCACAGATACGCAGTATTTT. Translating gives CASSWSTSGSTDTQYF. The chain employs TRBV27 and TRBJ2-3; TRBD2 aligns across 9 bases. Germline CDR1 MNHEY, CDR2 SMNVEV (reference sequence). Trimming removed 4 bases from V and 0 bases from J; junction bases left unmatched: 5. This CDR3 is 16 amino acids long.

The chain combines TRBV10-3 with TRBJ2-2; TRBD2 matches 8 bases. Germline CDR1 reads ENHRY; CDR2 reads SYGVKD. CDR3 size: 18 residues. With 0 bases clipped from V and 1 base from J, the junction kept 7 bases outside the gene matches. The CDR3 DNA sequence: TGTGCCATCAGTGAGTCGCTCGGACTAGCAGAGAACACCGGGGAGCTGTTTTTT. Its translation is CAISESLGLAENTGELFF.

The chain recombines TRBV10-1 with TRBJ2-5; weak D call: TRBD2 (6 bases). V was shortened by 0 bases and J by 5 bases, with 13 bases between the two germline ends. CDR1 WNHNN and CDR2 SYGVQD come from the germline V gene (reference sequence). There are 15 residues in the CDR3. This CDR3 reads CASSESGGLVETQYF. The CDR3 nucleotides are TGCGCCAGCAGTGAGTCTGGGGGACTGGTGGAGACCCAGTACTTC.

The chain links TRBV19 to TRBJ2-7, with D maybe TRBD2 (7 bases). Germline V CDR1 and CDR2: LNHDA, SQIVND (reference sequence). The germline V and J ends were trimmed by 3 bases and 0 bases, with 9 bases remaining between them. CDR3 length equals 14 residues. The CDR3 is CASSIRGASYEQYF. The DNA of the CDR3 is TGTGCCAGTAGTATTCGGGGGGCCTCCTACGAGCAGTACTTC.

This chain connects TRBV7-9 to TRBJ2-1; TRBD2 matches 8 bases. The germline CDR1 and CDR2 sequences are SEHNR and FQNEAQ (reference sequence). Unmatched junction bases numbered 8, after V lost 1 base and J lost 9 bases. CDR3 size: 15 residues. CDR3 coding DNA: TGTGCCAGCAGCTTAGGCGGGACTAGAGGGAGTGAGCAGTTCTTC. Translated, it gives CASSLGGTRGSEQFF.

CDR3 amino acids: CASSPGQGEAEAFF. The DNA of the CDR3 is TGTGCCAGCAGCCCGGGACAGGGGGAGGCTGAAGCTTTCTTT. This chain joins TRBV7-9 and TRBJ1-1, with 11 bases identical to TRBD1. The CDR3 covers 14 residues. Germline lookup yields CDR1 SEHNR and CDR2 FQNEAQ (reference sequence). V lost 5 bases to trimming and J lost 6 bases; unmatched junction nucleotides: 5.

This chain uses TRBV9 with TRBJ1-1, with TRBD1 as a possible D gene (6 bases). V was trimmed by 0 bases and J by 0 bases, leaving 15 bases between them. This CDR3 spans 17 amino acids. Per germline, CDR1 SGDLS and CDR2 YYNGEE. In DNA form, the CDR3 reads TGTGCCAGCAGCGTAGGTCCCCTTCAGGGGATGAACACTGAAGCTTTCTTT. Its protein product is CASSVGPLQGMNTEAFF.

The chain is built from TRBV19 and TRBJ2-3; 9 bases align to TRBD2. The CDR3 runs to 17 residues. Germline-derived CDR1 and CDR2 are LNHDA and SQIVND (reference sequence). With 4 bases clipped from V and 5 bases from J, the junction kept 13 bases outside the gene matches. CDR3 DNA: TGTGCCAGTAGTAATCGGGGCCTGCGGGGGGGCATAGATACGCAGTATTTT. Protein sequence: CASSNRGLRGGIDTQYF.